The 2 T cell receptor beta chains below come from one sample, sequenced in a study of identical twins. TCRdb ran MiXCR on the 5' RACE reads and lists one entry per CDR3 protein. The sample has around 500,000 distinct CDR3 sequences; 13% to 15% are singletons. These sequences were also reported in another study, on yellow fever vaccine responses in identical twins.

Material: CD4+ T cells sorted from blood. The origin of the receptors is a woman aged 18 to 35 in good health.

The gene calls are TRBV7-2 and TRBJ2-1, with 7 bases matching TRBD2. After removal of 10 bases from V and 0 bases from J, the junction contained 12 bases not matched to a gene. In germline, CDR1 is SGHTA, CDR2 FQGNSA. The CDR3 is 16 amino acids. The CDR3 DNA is TGTGCCACTAGAGGGCTAGCGGCGAGCTCCTACAATGAGCAGTTCTTC. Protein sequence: CATRGLAASSYNEQFF.

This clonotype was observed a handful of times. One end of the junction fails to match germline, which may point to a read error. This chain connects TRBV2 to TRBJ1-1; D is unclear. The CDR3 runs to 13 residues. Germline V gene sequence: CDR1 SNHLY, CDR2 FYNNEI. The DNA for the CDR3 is TGTGCCACCAGTAGCGTCGGGAAGACTGAAGCTTTCTTT. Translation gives CATSSVGKTEAFF.